This T cell receptor beta chain derives from a study of PD-L1 blockade in urothelial cancer. Across the study: Administration of atezolizumab to patients began around 2014, at 1,200 mg intravenously every 3 weeks. Blood analysis was done at 3 weeks (second dose) and 6 weeks after treatment began.

Assay used: immunoSEQ multiplex PCR; TCRdb lists only in-frame clones, some missing. The repertoire has tens of thousands of clones, around 84% of them found once; the top ten carry about 2.9%. V lost 0 bases and J lost 1, with 9 bases in between. This CDR3 region has 16 residues. Germline lookup yields CDR1 LGHNA and CDR2 YSLEER. Sequencing was performed on PBMCs, taken around atezolizumab (anti-PD-L1) treatment. This receptor was taken from a man in his 70s with urothelial cancer. This chain joins TRBV4-3 and TRBJ2-2; TRBD1 is a possible D gene (5 bases). The CDR3 spells CASSQETVGNTGELFF. The CDR3 coding sequence is TGCGCCAGCAGCCAAGAGACAGTTGGGAACACCGGGGAGCTGTTTTTT.